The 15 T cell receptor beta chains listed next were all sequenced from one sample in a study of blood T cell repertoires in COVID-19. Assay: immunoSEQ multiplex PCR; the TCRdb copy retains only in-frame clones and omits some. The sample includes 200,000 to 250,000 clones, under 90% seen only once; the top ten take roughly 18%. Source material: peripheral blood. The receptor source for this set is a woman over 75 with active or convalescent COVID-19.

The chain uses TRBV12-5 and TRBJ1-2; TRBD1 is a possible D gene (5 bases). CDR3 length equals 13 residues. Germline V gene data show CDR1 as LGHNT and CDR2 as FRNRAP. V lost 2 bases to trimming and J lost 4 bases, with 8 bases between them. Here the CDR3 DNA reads TGTGCTAGTGGTTTGCAGGGAACCTATGGCTACACCTTC. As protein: CASGLQGTYGYTF.

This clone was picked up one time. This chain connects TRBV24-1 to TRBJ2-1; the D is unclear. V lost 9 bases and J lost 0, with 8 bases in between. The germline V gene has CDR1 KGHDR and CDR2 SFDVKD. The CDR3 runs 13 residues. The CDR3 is CATWSSSYNEQFF. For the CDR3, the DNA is TGTGCCACCTGGAGTAGCTCCTACAATGAGCAGTTCTTC.

This CDR3 reads CASSYRLAGVGEQFF. The CDR3 DNA reads TGTGCCAGCAGTTACCGGCTAGCGGGAGTCGGTGAGCAGTTCTTC. V is TRBV6-2 or TRBV6-3 and J is TRBJ2-1; 10 bases map to TRBD2. Germline V gives CDR1 MNHEY, CDR2 SVGEGT. CDR3 length equals 15 residues. J gave up 9 bases and V 2 bases, and 7 bases lay outside the gene matches.

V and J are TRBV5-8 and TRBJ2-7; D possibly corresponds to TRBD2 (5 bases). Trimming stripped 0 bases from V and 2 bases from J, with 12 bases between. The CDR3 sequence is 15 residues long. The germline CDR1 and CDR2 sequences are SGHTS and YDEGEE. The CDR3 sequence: CASSLVFLAAYEQYF. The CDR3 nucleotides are TGTGCCAGCAGCTTGGTTTTCCTAGCCGCCTACGAGCAGTACTTC.

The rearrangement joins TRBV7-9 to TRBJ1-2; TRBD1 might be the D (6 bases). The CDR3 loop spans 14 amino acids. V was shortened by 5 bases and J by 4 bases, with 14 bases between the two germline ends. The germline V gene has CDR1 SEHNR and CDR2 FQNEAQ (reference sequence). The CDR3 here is CASSPDRDIYGYTF. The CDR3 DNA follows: TGTGCCAGCAGCCCCGACCGGGACATCTATGGCTACACCTTC. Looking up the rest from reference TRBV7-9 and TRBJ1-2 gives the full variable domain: DTGVSQNPRHKITKRGQNVTFRCDPISEHNRLYWYRQTLGQGPEFLTYFQNEAQLEKSRLLSDRFSAERPKGSFSTLEIQRTEQGDSAMYLCASSPDRDIYGYTFGSGTRLTVV.

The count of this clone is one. CDR3 bases: TGTGCCAGCCGCCCTAGTCCCTCAAGTTCACCCCTCCACTTT. This translates into CASRPSPSSSPLHF. This chain joins TRBV6-5 and TRBJ1-6; D is ambiguous. This CDR3 has 14 amino acids. Trimming shortened V by 8 bases and J by 9 bases, and 17 bases separated the two germline ends. Germline CDR1 MNHEY, CDR2 SVGAGI.

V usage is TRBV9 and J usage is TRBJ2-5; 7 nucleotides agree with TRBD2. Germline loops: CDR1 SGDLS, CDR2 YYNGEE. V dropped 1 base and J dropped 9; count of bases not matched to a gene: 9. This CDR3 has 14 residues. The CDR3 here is CASSVRSGEGAQYF. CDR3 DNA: TGTGCCAGCAGCGTACGAAGCGGGGAAGGGGCCCAGTACTTC. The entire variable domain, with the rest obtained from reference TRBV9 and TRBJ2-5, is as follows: DSGVTQTPKHLITATGQRVTLRCSPRSGDLSVYWYQQSLDQGLQFLIQYYNGEERAKGNILERFSAQQFPDLHSELNLSSLELGDSALYFCASSVRSGEGAQYFGPGTRLLVL.

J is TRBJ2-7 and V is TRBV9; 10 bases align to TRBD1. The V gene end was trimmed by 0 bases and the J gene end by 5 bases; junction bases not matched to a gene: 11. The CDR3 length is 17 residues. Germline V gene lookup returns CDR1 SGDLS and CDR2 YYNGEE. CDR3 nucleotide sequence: TGTGCCAGCAGCGTAGATCCCTCAGGGACAGGGGACGACGAGCAGTACTTC. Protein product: CASSVDPSGTGDDEQYF.

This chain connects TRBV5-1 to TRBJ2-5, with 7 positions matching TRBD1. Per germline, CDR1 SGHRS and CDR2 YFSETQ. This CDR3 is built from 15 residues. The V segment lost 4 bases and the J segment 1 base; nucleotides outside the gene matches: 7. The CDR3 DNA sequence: TGCGCCAGCAGCGAGGGACAGTTAATCCAAGAGACCCAGTACTTC. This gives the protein CASSEGQLIQETQYF.

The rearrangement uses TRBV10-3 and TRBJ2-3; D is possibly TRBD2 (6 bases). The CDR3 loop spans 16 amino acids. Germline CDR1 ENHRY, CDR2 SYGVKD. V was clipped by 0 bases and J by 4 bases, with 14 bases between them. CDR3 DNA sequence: TGTGCCATCAGTGAGTCGGGGGGTACTCGGTCAGATACGCAGTATTTT. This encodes CAISESGGTRSDTQYF.

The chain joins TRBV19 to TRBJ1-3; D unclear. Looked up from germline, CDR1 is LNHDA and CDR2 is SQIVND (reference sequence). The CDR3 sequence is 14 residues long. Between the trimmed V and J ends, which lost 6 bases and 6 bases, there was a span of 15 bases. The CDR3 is CASRPEFPLNTIYF. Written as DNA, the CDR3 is TGTGCCAGTAGACCTGAATTCCCACTAAACACCATATATTTT.

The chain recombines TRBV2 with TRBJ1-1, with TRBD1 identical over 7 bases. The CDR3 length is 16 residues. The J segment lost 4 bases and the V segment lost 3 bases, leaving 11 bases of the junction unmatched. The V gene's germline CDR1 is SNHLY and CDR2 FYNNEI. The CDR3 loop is CASSDWDSGVGTEAFF. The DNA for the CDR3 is TGTGCCAGCAGTGATTGGGACAGTGGGGTGGGCACTGAAGCTTTCTTT.

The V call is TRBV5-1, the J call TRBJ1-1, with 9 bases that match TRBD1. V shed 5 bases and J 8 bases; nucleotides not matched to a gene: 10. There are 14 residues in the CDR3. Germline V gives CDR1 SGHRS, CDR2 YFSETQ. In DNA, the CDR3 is TGCGCCAGCAGAAAGGGACAGGGTGGTGAGGAAGCTTTCTTT. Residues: CASRKGQGGEEAFF.

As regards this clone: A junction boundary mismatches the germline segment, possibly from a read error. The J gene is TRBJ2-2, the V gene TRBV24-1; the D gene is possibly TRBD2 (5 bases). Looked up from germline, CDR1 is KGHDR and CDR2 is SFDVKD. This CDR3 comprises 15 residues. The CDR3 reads CVTSDSRENTGELFF. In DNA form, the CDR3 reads TGTGTCACCAGTGACTCAAGGGAGAATACCGGGGAGCTGTTTTTT.

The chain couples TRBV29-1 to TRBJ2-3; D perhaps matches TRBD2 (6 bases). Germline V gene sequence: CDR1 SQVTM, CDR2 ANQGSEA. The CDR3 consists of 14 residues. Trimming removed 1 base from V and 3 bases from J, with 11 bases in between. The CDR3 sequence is CSVEGGGWTDTQYF. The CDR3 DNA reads TGCAGCGTTGAAGGGGGAGGTTGGACAGATACGCAGTATTTT.